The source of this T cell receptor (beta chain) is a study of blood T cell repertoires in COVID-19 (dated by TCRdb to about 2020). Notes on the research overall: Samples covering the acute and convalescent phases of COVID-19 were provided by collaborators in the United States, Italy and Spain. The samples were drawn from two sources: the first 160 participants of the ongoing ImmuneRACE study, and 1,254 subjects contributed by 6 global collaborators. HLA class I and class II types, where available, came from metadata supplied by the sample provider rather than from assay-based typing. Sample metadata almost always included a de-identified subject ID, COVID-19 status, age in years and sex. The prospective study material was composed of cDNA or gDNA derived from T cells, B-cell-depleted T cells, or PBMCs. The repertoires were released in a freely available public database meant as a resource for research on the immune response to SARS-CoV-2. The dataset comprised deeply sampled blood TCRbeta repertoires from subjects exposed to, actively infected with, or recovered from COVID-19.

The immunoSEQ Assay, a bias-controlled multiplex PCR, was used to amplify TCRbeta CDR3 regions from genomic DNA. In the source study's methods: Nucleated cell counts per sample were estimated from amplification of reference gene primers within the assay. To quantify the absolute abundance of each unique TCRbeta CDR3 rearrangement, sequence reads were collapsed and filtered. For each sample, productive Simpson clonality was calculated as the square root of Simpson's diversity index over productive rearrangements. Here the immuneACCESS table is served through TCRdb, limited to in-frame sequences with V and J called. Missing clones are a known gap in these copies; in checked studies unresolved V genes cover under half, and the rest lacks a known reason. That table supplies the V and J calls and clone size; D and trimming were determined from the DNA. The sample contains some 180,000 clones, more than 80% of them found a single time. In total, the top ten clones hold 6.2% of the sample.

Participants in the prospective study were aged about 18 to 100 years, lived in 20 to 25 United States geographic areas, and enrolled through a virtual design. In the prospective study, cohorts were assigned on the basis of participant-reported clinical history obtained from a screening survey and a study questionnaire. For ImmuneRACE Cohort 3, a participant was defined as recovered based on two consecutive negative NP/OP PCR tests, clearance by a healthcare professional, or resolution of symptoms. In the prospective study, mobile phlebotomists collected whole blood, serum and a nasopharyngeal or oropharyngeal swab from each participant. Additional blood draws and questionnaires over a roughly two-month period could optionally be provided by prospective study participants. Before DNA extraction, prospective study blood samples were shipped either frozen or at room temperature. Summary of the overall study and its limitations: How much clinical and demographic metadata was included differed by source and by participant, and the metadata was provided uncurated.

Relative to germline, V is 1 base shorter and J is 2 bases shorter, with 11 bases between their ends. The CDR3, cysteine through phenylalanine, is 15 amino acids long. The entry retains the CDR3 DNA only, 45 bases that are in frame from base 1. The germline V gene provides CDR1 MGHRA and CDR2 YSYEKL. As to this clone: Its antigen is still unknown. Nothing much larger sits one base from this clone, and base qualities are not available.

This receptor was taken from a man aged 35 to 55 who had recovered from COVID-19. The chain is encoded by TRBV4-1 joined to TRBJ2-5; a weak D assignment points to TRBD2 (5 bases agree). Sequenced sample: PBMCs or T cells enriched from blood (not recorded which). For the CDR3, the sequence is CASSQAERKQETQYF. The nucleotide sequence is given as TGCGCCAGCAGCCAAGCGGAGCGGAAACAAGAGACCCAGTACTTC.